What follows are 9 T cell receptor beta chains derived from one specimen sequenced in a study of shared clonotypes between healthy human individuals. This table comes from immunoSEQ multiplex PCR, and its TCRdb copy is limited to in-frame clones, with some not included. The sample consists of 2 million to 2.5 million clones, around 95% of them appearing once. Sequencing was carried out using naive CD4+ T cells sorted from blood. Subset of the sample: CD45RA+ positively selected. The receptors shown here come from a man younger than 30 in good health.

The gene calls are TRBV6-1 and TRBJ2-7, with D possibly matching TRBD2 (5 bases). The CDR3 has 14 residues. In germline, CDR1 is MNHNS, CDR2 SASEGT. The V gene lost 0 bases and the J gene lost 6 bases, with 12 bases spanning the gap. CDR3 DNA sequence: TGTGCCAGCAGTGAAGCACTAGTCTTCGGCGAGCAGTACTTC. This sequence encodes CASSEALVFGEQYF.

The J gene is TRBJ1-1, the V gene TRBV18; tentative D call: TRBD1 (6 bases). V lost 4 bases, J lost 5 bases, and 20 bases lay in between. The CDR3 is 16 residues long. Per germline, CDR1 KGHSH and CDR2 LQKENI. DNA for the CDR3: TGTGCCAGCTCACGTGGTCTACAGGGAGGGGAGACTGAAGCTTTCTTT. Translated: CASSRGLQGGETEAFF.

This clone was seen only once. The chain couples TRBV13 to TRBJ2-2; TRBD1 matches at 7 bases. The J segment lost 6 bases and the V segment lost 5 bases, leaving 9 bases of the junction unmatched. Germline V gene data show CDR1 as PRHDT and CDR2 as FYEKMQ (reference sequence). The CDR3 is made up of 15 amino acids. The chain's CDR3 is CASSPGQLPPGELFF. CDR3 DNA: TGTGCCAGCAGCCCGGGACAGCTGCCCCCCGGGGAGCTGTTTTTT.

The rearrangement uses TRBV5-6 and TRBJ2-5, with a weak D call TRBD1 (6 bases). V was pared by 6 bases and J by 2 bases, with 17 bases between. The CDR3 contains 15 residues. Per germline, CDR1 SGHDT and CDR2 YYEEEE. CDR3 residues: CASTLRGSFQETQYF. CDR3 coding DNA: TGTGCCAGCACCCTGAGGGGGAGTTTTCAAGAGACCCAGTACTTC.

The CDR3 sequence is CASSIREFVEAFF. CDR3 nucleotides: TGTGCCAGCAGTATCAGGGAATTCGTGGAAGCTTTCTTT. V is TRBV11-2 and J is TRBJ1-1; TRBD1 is a possible D gene (5 bases). V was clipped by 6 bases and J by 8 bases, with 16 bases between them. Germline CDR1 and CDR2: SGHAT and FQNNGV. This CDR3 is built from 13 residues.

In this sample, this clone turned up once. The chain uses TRBV30 and TRBJ1-5, with a weak D call TRBD1 (5 bases). Germline V gene lookup returns CDR1 GTSNPN and CDR2 SVGIG (reference sequence). CDR3 length: 13 amino acids. With 4 bases removed from V and 5 bases from J, the gap between germline ends came to 12 bases. Here the CDR3 reads CAWTLGGDQPQHF. In DNA form, the CDR3 reads TGTGCCTGGACGCTGGGGGGGGATCAGCCCCAGCATTTT. The full variable domain, with the rest looked up from reference TRBV30 and TRBJ1-5, is SQTIHQWPATLVQPVGSPLSLECTVEGTSNPNLYWYRQAAGRGLQLLFYSVGIGQISSEVPQNLSASRPQDRQFILSSKKLLLSDSGFYLCAWTLGGDQPQHFGDGTRLSIL.

The chain combines TRBV28 with TRBJ2-7, with D tentatively TRBD2 (5 bases). The CDR3 has 14 residues. Per germline, CDR1 MDHEN and CDR2 SYDVKM. The germline V and J ends were trimmed by 7 bases and 2 bases, with 15 bases remaining between them. The DNA for the CDR3 is TGTGCCAGCACCCTTGGTCGGGGAACCTACGAGCAGTACTTC. The encoded protein is CASTLGRGTYEQYF. The full variable domain, its missing parts supplied by reference TRBV28 and TRBJ2-7, is DVKVTQSSRYLVKRTGEKVFLECVQDMDHENMFWYRQDPGLGLRLIYFSYDVKMKEKGDIPEGYSVSREKKERFSLILESASTNQTSMYLCASTLGRGTYEQYFGPGTRLTVT.

Written as DNA, the CDR3 is TGTGCCAGCTCACCGACGGCGGGGGGGAGCTCCTATAATTCACCCCTCCACTTT. Translating gives CASSPTAGGSSYNSPLHF. The chain recombines TRBV18 with TRBJ1-6; D possibly corresponds to TRBD1 (5 bases). V lost 3 bases, J lost 0 bases, and 15 bases lay in between. The CDR3 is made up of 18 amino acids. Germline CDR1 KGHSH, CDR2 LQKENI.

Comments on this clone: Distinct nucleotide sequences in the sample also encode this CDR3. V is TRBV5-4 and J is TRBJ2-7; D possibly corresponds to TRBD2 (6 bases). Trimming stripped 0 bases from V and 2 bases from J, with 9 bases between. The germline CDR1 and CDR2 sequences are SGHNT and YYREEE (reference sequence). The length of the CDR3 is 14 residues. CDR3: CASSLAGGAYEQYF. The CDR3 DNA reads TGTGCCAGCAGCTTGGCCGGGGGAGCCTACGAGCAGTACTTC.